The 32 T cell receptor beta chains below come from one sample, sequenced in a study of molecular identifiers for immune sequencing clone quantification. Each CDR3 protein is one row after TCRdb ran MiXCR on the PCR reads. The repertoire holds more than 550,000 distinct CDR3 sequences, with 25% as singletons. Sequences were obtained from naive CD8+ T cells from blood, with Jurkat cell RNA spiked in. Specified subset: FACS-sorted CD8+CD4-CCR7+CD45RA+ naive T cells. These receptors came from a human donor in good health. Some libraries in this study had Jurkat cell RNA spiked in.

This clonotype was seen once. The germline gene is not matched at one end of the junction; a read error may be the cause. This sequence joins TRBV12-3 or TRBV12-4 and TRBJ2-2; D is undetermined. The CDR3 runs 12 residues. CDR3 sequence (DNA): TGTGCCAGCAGTCAGAACAACGGGGAGCTGTTTTTT. Protein sequence: CASSQNNGELFF.

As concerns this clonotype: Being one base from a much bigger clone, this may be a read error. The chain employs TRBV28 and TRBJ2-3; 13 bases are shared with TRBD2. The CDR3 sequence is 18 residues long. Germline V lookup: CDR1 MDHEN, CDR2 SYDVKM. The CDR3 region has the DNA TGTACCAGCAGTGAAAGGGGACTAGCGGGATCGGGCTCAGATACGCAGTATTTT. Amino acids: CTSSERGLAGSGSDTQYF.

This clonotype was detected only a few times. V and J are TRBV7-3 and TRBJ2-7; 10 bases match TRBD2. There are 17 residues in the CDR3. With V trimmed by 3 bases and J by 6 bases, 14 bases remained unmatched. Germline V gene data show CDR1 as SGHTA and CDR2 as FQGTGA. The CDR3 sequence is CASSFRLAGDFSGEQYF. In DNA form, the CDR3 reads TGTGCCAGCAGCTTCCGGCTAGCGGGAGATTTTTCGGGCGAGCAGTACTTC.

At least ten counts were recorded for this clonotype. The chain has TRBV20-1 and TRBJ1-1; D is possibly TRBD1 (6 bases). Germline CDR1 and CDR2: DFQATT and SNEGSKA (reference sequence). Trimming took off 0 bases at V and 1 base at J, with 18 bases between the two ends. The CDR3 extends over 17 amino acids. Here the CDR3 reads CSARDGAGAFTNTEAFF. In DNA form, the CDR3 reads TGCAGTGCTAGAGATGGGGCGGGGGCGTTCACGAACACTGAAGCTTTCTTT.

V is TRBV7-9 and J is TRBJ2-1; 11 bases are a match to TRBD2. The CDR3 is 14 residues long. After removal of 5 bases from V and 9 bases from J, the junction contained 6 bases not matched to a gene. Germline lookup yields CDR1 SEHNR and CDR2 FQNEAQ (reference sequence). The CDR3 DNA is TGTGCCAGCAGCCTGACTAGCGGGAACTCTGAGCAGTTCTTC. It encodes CASSLTSGNSEQFF.

V gene TRBV7-2 combines with J gene TRBJ2-7; perhaps TRBD2 as D (6 bases). The CDR3 totals 15 residues. CDR1 SGHTA and CDR2 FQGNSA come from the germline V gene. V dropped 1 base and J dropped 5 bases, with 15 bases sitting between them. The chain's CDR3 is CASSLVGVAENEQYF. Here the CDR3 DNA reads TGTGCCAGCAGCTTAGTCGGAGTAGCGGAGAACGAGCAGTACTTC.

This clonotype was counted a few times. The V call is TRBV7-6, the J call TRBJ2-1; D is unresolved. Between the trimmed V and J ends, which lost 4 bases and 9 bases, there was a span of 10 bases. From germline, CDR1 is SGHVS and CDR2 FNYEAQ. This CDR3 spans 12 amino acids. The CDR3 sequence is CASSSESGEQFF. For the CDR3, the DNA is TGTGCCAGCAGCTCAGAGTCGGGTGAGCAGTTCTTC.

At least ten counts were recorded for this clonotype. The rearrangement links TRBV4-3 to TRBJ1-1; no reliable D call. Germline V CDR1 and CDR2: LGHNA, YSLEER. There are 15 residues in the CDR3. The ends were cut back, 0 bases at V and 0 bases at J, with 8 bases in the middle. In DNA, the CDR3 is TGCGCCAGCAGCCAAGATTTTCCCATGAACACTGAAGCTTTCTTT. Its protein product is CASSQDFPMNTEAFF.

The chain has TRBV7-2 and TRBJ1-1; 7 nucleotides line up with TRBD1. In germline, CDR1 is SGHTA, CDR2 FQGNSA. CDR3 size: 14 residues. The ends lost 7 bases at V and 0 bases at J; junction bases unmatched: 5. CDR3 nucleotides: TGTGCCAGCAACTTGACAGGGATGAACACTGAAGCTTTCTTT. It translates to CASNLTGMNTEAFF.

At least ten counts were recorded for this clonotype. The chain recombines TRBV2 with TRBJ2-3, with D uncertain. V shed 2 bases and J shed 7 bases, with 10 bases lying between them. In germline, CDR1 is SNHLY, CDR2 FYNNEI. The CDR3 length is 13 residues. Written as DNA, the CDR3 is TGTGCCAGCAGTGAATCTCAACAATATACGCAGTATTTT. Protein: CASSESQQYTQYF. Full variable domain (missing parts from reference TRBV2 and TRBJ2-3): EPEVTQTPSHQVTQMGQEVILRCVPISNHLYFYWYRQILGQKVEFLVSFYNNEISEKSEIFDDQFSVERPDGSNFTLKIRSTKLEDSAMYFCASSESQQYTQYFGPGTRLTVL.

The chain joins TRBV9 to TRBJ1-6, with 9 bases matching TRBD1. This CDR3 has 19 residues. Germline V gene lookup returns CDR1 SGDLS and CDR2 YYNGEE. Unmatched junction bases numbered 17, after V lost 0 bases and J lost 10 bases. The CDR3 nucleotides are TGTGCCAGCAGCGTAGTAGCCCGAGGGACAGGGAAGGCACCATCACCCCTCCACTTT. Residues: CASSVVARGTGKAPSPLHF.

Many counts were recorded for this clonotype. V is TRBV5-1 and J is TRBJ1-1; D uncertain. The CDR3 is 13 residues long. Germline V gives CDR1 SGHRS, CDR2 YFSETQ. The V end lost 0 bases, the J end lost 6 bases, and 9 bases lay between the germline ends. CDR3 protein: CASSLASSAEAFF. Here the CDR3 DNA reads TGCGCCAGCAGCTTGGCGAGTAGCGCTGAAGCTTTCTTT.

The chain links TRBV19 to TRBJ2-3, with a weak D call TRBD1 (6 bases). Germline V gene data show CDR1 as LNHDA and CDR2 as SQIVND (reference sequence). There are 19 residues in the CDR3. The V end lost 0 bases, the J end lost 1 base, and 20 bases lay between the germline ends. CDR3 in amino acids: CASSIDPPLRRGGTDTQYF. CDR3 in DNA: TGTGCCAGTAGTATAGACCCACCGCTGCGCAGGGGAGGCACAGATACGCAGTATTTT.

This clonotype was picked up a small number of times. The V call is TRBV2, the J call TRBJ2-1, with D perhaps TRBD2 (5 bases). Trimming left V 4 bases short and J 0 bases short, with 13 bases between. The germline CDR1 and CDR2 sequences are SNHLY and FYNNEI. The CDR3 contains 16 residues. CDR3 nucleotides: TGTGCCAGCAGTGTACCCACGGGGAGCTCCTACAATGAGCAGTTCTTC. Amino acids: CASSVPTGSSYNEQFF. Complete variable domain (other parts from reference TRBV2 and TRBJ2-1): EPEVTQTPSHQVTQMGQEVILRCVPISNHLYFYWYRQILGQKVEFLVSFYNNEISEKSEIFDDQFSVERPDGSNFTLKIRSTKLEDSAMYFCASSVPTGSSYNEQFFGPGTRLTVL.

This clonotype was seen ten or more times. The J gene is TRBJ1-5, the V gene TRBV7-9, with a possible D match to TRBD1 (6 bases). Germline V gene lookup returns CDR1 SEHNR and CDR2 FQNEAQ (reference sequence). V lost 6 bases, J lost 0 bases, and 9 bases lay in between. This CDR3 spans 14 amino acids. CDR3 DNA: TGTGCCAGCAGTTGGGACAATAGCAATCAGCCCCAGCATTTT. The encoded protein is CASSWDNSNQPQHF.

Concerning this clonotype itself: A read error may explain this, as a much larger clone is one base away. The genes are TRBV12-3 or TRBV12-4 and TRBJ1-1; D is ambiguous. The CDR3 has 13 amino acids. In DNA form, the CDR3 reads TGTGCCAGCAGTTTACTGGGTGCCCAGGAAGCTCTCTTT. Translating gives CASSLLGAQEALF.

This clonotype was seen many times. V is TRBV20-1 and J is TRBJ1-5; D is undetermined. Germline V gene data show CDR1 as DFQATT and CDR2 as SNEGSKA (reference sequence). V lost 6 bases, J lost 5 bases, and 14 bases lay in between. The CDR3 contains 13 residues. CDR3 in amino acids: CSAVKSPDQPQHF. CDR3 sequence (DNA): TGCAGTGCCGTTAAGTCTCCTGATCAGCCCCAGCATTTT.

This clonotype is a singleton in its sample. A read error may produce the germline difference seen at one junction end. V is TRBV7-2 and J is TRBJ2-1, with 8 bases lining up with TRBD2. The CDR3 extends over 15 amino acids. In germline, CDR1 is SGHTA, CDR2 FQGNSA. The CDR3 nucleotides are TGTGCCAGCAGCCGCGGGGGGAGCTCCTACAATAAGCAGTTCTTC. This translates into CASSRGGSSYNKQFF.

Only a few counts were recorded for this clonotype. The chain recombines TRBV9 with TRBJ1-1; D unclear. Per germline, CDR1 SGDLS and CDR2 YYNGEE. The CDR3 length is 16 residues. V gave up 0 bases and J gave up 1 base, with 13 bases separating them. CDR3 DNA sequence: TGTGCCAGCAGCGTAGAGGCGGGAATGGGGAACACTGAAGCTTTCTTT. It specifies CASSVEAGMGNTEAFF.

This clonotype was seen repeatedly, ten times or more. The rearrangement uses TRBV5-6 and TRBJ1-4; no clear D. The CDR3 runs to 15 residues. The germline V gene has CDR1 SGHDT and CDR2 YYEEEE. The V end was cut by 0 bases, the J end by 0 bases, with 6 bases between. CDR3 loop: CASSLAGTTNEKLFF. CDR3 coding DNA: TGTGCCAGCAGCTTGGCGGGAACAACTAATGAAAAACTGTTTTTT.

With regard to this clonotype: A read error may explain this, as a much larger clone is one base away. V gene TRBV7-9 combines with J gene TRBJ2-7; D tentatively reads TRBD1 or TRBD2 (7 bases each). The CDR3 spans 14 residues. Germline V gives CDR1 SEHNR, CDR2 FQNEAQ (reference sequence). CDR3 nucleotides: TGTGCCAGCAGCCGGCTCGACAGGGACTACGAGCAGTGCTTC. As protein: CASSRLDRDYEQCF. The variable domain in full, with the rest retrieved from reference TRBV7-9 and TRBJ2-7, is DTGVSQNPRHKITKRGQNVTFRCDPISEHNRLYWYRQTLGQGPEFLTYFQNEAQLEKSRLLSDRFSAERPKGSFSTLEIQRTEQGDSAMYLCASSRLDRDYEQCFGPGTRLTVT.

Regarding this clonotype: A much larger clone differs by one base, so this may be a read error. The chain employs TRBV28 and TRBJ1-5; D may be TRBD1 (5 bases). Trimming took off 11 bases at V and 1 base at J, with 15 bases between the two ends. This CDR3 has 14 amino acids. Germline CDR1 reads MDHEN; CDR2 reads SYDVKM. CDR3 residues: CAGGWEGSNQPQHF. As DNA, the CDR3 is TGTGCCGGCGGATGGGAGGGGAGCAATCAGCCCCAGCATTTT.

This clonotype was counted a few times. The genes are TRBV10-2 and TRBJ1-1; 11 bases match TRBD1. The CDR3 extends over 15 amino acids. Germline V gene data show CDR1 as WSHSY and CDR2 as SAAADI. With V trimmed by 2 bases and J by 1 base, 0 bases remained unmatched. CDR3 DNA: TGCGCCAGCAGTGAGGGGACAGGGGGGAACACTGAAGCTTTCTTT. Its translation is CASSEGTGGNTEAFF.

This clonotype was observed many times. The chain employs TRBV4-3 and TRBJ1-2, with 8 bases matching TRBD1. Germline loops: CDR1 LGHNA, CDR2 YSLEER. The CDR3 has 14 amino acids. J gave up 4 bases and V 2 bases, and 3 bases lay outside the gene matches. CDR3 in amino acids: CASSQSDRAYGYTF. In DNA, the CDR3 is TGCGCCAGCAGCCAATCGGACAGGGCCTATGGCTACACCTTC.

This clonotype was counted only a few times. The gene calls are TRBV10-3 and TRBJ2-2, with D perhaps matching TRBD2 (6 bases). Germline V gene sequence: CDR1 ENHRY, CDR2 SYGVKD. V lost 3 bases, J lost 3 bases, and 14 bases lay in between. CDR3 length: 16 amino acids. The CDR3 DNA follows: TGTGCCATCAGTGATCTGGAGGGGCCGGACACCGGGGAGCTGTTTTTT. Translation: CAISDLEGPDTGELFF.

This clonotype has at least ten counts. The rearrangement uses TRBV27 and TRBJ2-7, with TRBD1 identical over 9 bases. The CDR3 has 16 residues. Losses at the gene ends were 5 bases for V and 6 bases for J; bases not matched to a gene: 14. From germline, CDR1 is MNHEY and CDR2 SMNVEV (reference sequence). Here the CDR3 reads CASSPVSGTGTGEQYF. In DNA form, the CDR3 reads TGTGCCAGCAGTCCAGTATCCGGGACAGGGACTGGCGAGCAGTACTTC.

This clonotype was detected ten times or more. The junction shows a germline mismatch at one end, possibly a read error. The chain has TRBV28 and TRBJ2-7; tentatively, D is TRBD2 (6 bases). The CDR3 contains 12 residues. Germline V CDR1 and CDR2: MDHEN, SYDVKM. DNA of the CDR3: TGTGCCAGCAGTCCTCCCTTGGCGGGAATCATCTTC. Its protein is CASSPPLAGIIF. Full variable domain (rest looked up from reference TRBV28 and TRBJ2-7): DVKVTQSSRYLVKRTGEKVFLECVQDMDHENMFWYRQDPGLGLRLIYFSYDVKMKEKGDIPEGYSVSREKKERFSLILESASTNQTSMYLCASSPPLAGIIFGPGTRLTVT.

This clonotype is a singleton in its sample. A read error may be the cause here, since a much bigger clone is one base away. The chain combines TRBV12-3 or TRBV12-4 with TRBJ1-1; D gene unclear. The length of the CDR3 is 13 residues. The CDR3 bases are TGTGCCTGCAGTTTTTCAGGATACACTGAAGCTTTCTTT. Amino acids: CACSFSGYTEAFF.

The chain carries TRBV13 and TRBJ1-2, with D possibly matching TRBD1 (5 bases). Trimming left V 5 bases short and J 6 bases short, with 16 bases between. The CDR3 totals 14 residues. The V gene's germline CDR1 is PRHDT and CDR2 FYEKMQ (reference sequence). CDR3 in amino acids: CASSVRGARDGYTF. As DNA, the CDR3 is TGTGCCAGCAGCGTAAGAGGGGCGAGGGATGGCTACACCTTC.

The chain employs TRBV20-1 and TRBJ2-3; 12 nucleotides align to TRBD2. This CDR3 contains 16 residues. With V trimmed by 1 base and J by 2 bases, 4 bases remained unmatched. CDR1 and CDR2 from the germline V gene are DFQATT and SNEGSKA (reference sequence). The CDR3 loop reads CSARATSGRITDTQYF. The CDR3 nucleotides read TGCAGTGCTAGAGCGACTAGCGGGAGAATCACAGATACGCAGTATTTT.

The chain is built from TRBV15 and TRBJ1-1; the D gene is possibly TRBD1 (6 bases). V was clipped by 0 bases and J by 4 bases, with 15 bases between them. The germline V gene encodes CDR1 LNHNV and CDR2 YYDKDF (reference sequence). The CDR3 loop spans 16 amino acids. The CDR3, as DNA: TGTGCCACCAGCAGAGAGCCCCCAGGGGTGGCCACTGAAGCTTTCTTT. As protein: CATSREPPGVATEAFF.

This clonotype was recorded many times. This chain joins TRBV7-6 and TRBJ2-3; perhaps TRBD2 as D (5 bases). The CDR3 loop spans 12 amino acids. Germline V gene sequence: CDR1 SGHVS, CDR2 FNYEAQ. Trimming cost V 5 bases and J 5 bases, with 8 bases left between them. The CDR3 reads CASSHREDTQYF. In DNA form, the CDR3 reads TGTGCCAGCAGCCACCGGGAAGATACGCAGTATTTT.